This section outlines one T cell receptor (beta chain) sequence together with its context. Its antigen is not identified. There are 13 residues in the CDR3. Looked up from germline, CDR1 is ENHRY and CDR2 is SYGVKD. The V end lost 4 bases, the J end lost 7 bases, and 14 bases lay between the germline ends. Treg sorting used a CD4+CD25+CD127-/low gate. Full-length variable regions came from constant-region reverse primers plus semi-nested Nested Universal Primer A PCR. TCRdb reprocessed the 5' RACE reads with MiXCR, giving one entry per CDR3 protein. The sample shows roughly 30,000 distinct CDR3 sequences, roughly a quarter of them seen only once. Study-wide findings and caveats: Tumor Tregs overlapped most with tumor, then blood, naive CD4+ cells. The larger-cohort validation was restricted to a single TCR beta V-J rearrangement rather than whole repertoires. Tumor memory CD4+ T cell TCR gene usage clustered with blood and lymph node memory CD4+ cells and lymph node naive CD4+ cells.

This clonotype was sampled from a female donor with breast cancer. The sequenced material came from tumor-infiltrating Tregs sorted from the breast tumor. The rearrangement joins TRBV10-3 to TRBJ2-7; D ambiguous. The CDR3 loop is CAISGSSHLEQYF. The CDR3 DNA is TGTGCCATCAGTGGGTCGAGTCACCTAGAGCAGTACTTC.